Below are 16 T cell receptor beta chains sequenced from a single sample in a study of cytomegalovirus exposure and HLA in healthy donors. This PCR relied on a set of 60 Vbeta primers and 13 Jbeta primers. TCRdb's table, derived via immunoSEQ multiplex PCR, lists solely in-frame clones and lacks some. The table records roughly 200,000 clones, 79% of them present only once. The sample taken for sequencing was PBMCs. These receptors came from a woman aged 40 to 50 in good health and CMV-seronegative.

The genes are TRBV30 and TRBJ1-2; 7 bases match TRBD1. Germline V CDR1 and CDR2: GTSNPN, SVGIG (reference sequence). The CDR3 runs to 14 residues. Germline trimming cut 3 bases from V and 2 bases from J; bases unmatched to any gene: 6. CDR3 region: CAWRRQGGNYGYTF. DNA of the CDR3: TGTGCCTGGAGACGACAGGGTGGGAACTATGGCTACACCTTC.

This sequence joins TRBV6-5 and TRBJ1-3; possibly TRBD1 for D (6 bases). The germline V gene has CDR1 MNHEY and CDR2 SVGAGI. V lost 5 bases and J 4 bases, leaving 12 bases between the germline ends. This CDR3 spans 14 amino acids. The DNA for the CDR3 is TGTGCCAGCAGTAGAACAGGGACCGGAAACACCATATATTTT. Translation: CASSRTGTGNTIYF.

The genes are TRBV28 and TRBJ2-5, with D unclear. The CDR3 is 14 amino acids. Trimming removed 1 base at V and 2 bases at J, with 8 bases between. Germline lookup yields CDR1 MDHEN and CDR2 SYDVKM. CDR3 sequence: CASSLSWRQETQYF. The CDR3 DNA reads TGTGCCAGCAGTTTATCCTGGCGGCAAGAGACCCAGTACTTC.

The genes are TRBV5-1 and TRBJ2-1; D is ambiguous. Germline V gives CDR1 SGHRS, CDR2 YFSETQ. The CDR3 is 12 amino acids. V lost 4 bases and J 9 bases, leaving 11 bases between the germline ends. This chain's CDR3 is CASSRVGGEQFF. The DNA for the CDR3 is TGCGCCAGCAGCCGAGTCGGTGGTGAGCAGTTCTTC.

CDR3 protein: CASSVGEGTASYEQYF. Here the CDR3 DNA reads TGTGCCAGCAGCGTAGGGGAGGGGACTGCCTCCTACGAGCAGTACTTC. J is TRBJ2-7 and V is TRBV9; TRBD2 matches 7 bases. The germline V gene encodes CDR1 SGDLS and CDR2 YYNGEE. Trimming at V came to 0 bases and at J to 0 bases, leaving 6 bases not matched to a gene. CDR3 length equals 16 residues.

This chain joins TRBV9 and TRBJ1-1, with TRBD1 matching 8 bases. The CDR3 loop spans 16 amino acids. Germline-derived CDR1 and CDR2 are SGDLS and YYNGEE. The V and J ends lost 0 bases and 3 bases, in that order; junction bases with no gene match: 7. The CDR3 DNA follows: TGTGCCAGCAGCGTAGCAGGGGGCGGATTCGACACTGAAGCTTTCTTT. Protein: CASSVAGGGFDTEAFF.

V gene TRBV27 combines with J gene TRBJ1-2, with a possible D match to TRBD1 (5 bases). There are 16 residues in the CDR3. V was cut by 4 bases and J by 4 bases, with 19 bases left in between. CDR1 is MNHEY, CDR2 SMNVEV, per germline (reference sequence). Here the CDR3 DNA reads TGTGCCAGCAGTTACCTCCCCCCAGGGTTGATCTATGGCTACACCTTC. Translating it yields CASSYLPPGLIYGYTF.

The CDR3, as DNA: TGTGCCACCAGCAGAGATCTAGAGAGGAGTGAGCAGTTCTTC. Amino acid sequence: CATSRDLERSEQFF. The J gene is TRBJ2-1, the V gene TRBV15; no definite D call. Deletions cut 0 bases from V and 9 bases from J, with 12 bases between. CDR1 is LNHNV and CDR2 is YYDKDF in the germline V gene (reference sequence). The CDR3 length is 14 residues.

The table lists this clone with a count of one. The chain carries TRBV13 and TRBJ2-7; D ambiguous. The CDR3 is made up of 13 amino acids. V gave up 0 bases and J gave up 0 bases, with 3 bases separating them. Germline V CDR1 and CDR2: PRHDT, FYEKMQ (reference sequence). The CDR3 nucleotides are TGTGCCAGCAGCTTAGGTAGCTCCTACGAGCAGTACTTC. This sequence encodes CASSLGSSYEQYF.

V usage is TRBV19 and J usage is TRBJ1-5, with D possibly TRBD1 on 6 matching bases. Trimming took 8 bases from V and 1 from J, leaving 9 bases between them. CDR3 length: 13 residues. Germline-derived CDR1 and CDR2 are LNHDA and SQIVND (reference sequence). DNA for the CDR3: TGTGCCAGTTCTCAGGGGAGCAATCAGCCCCAGCATTTT. It yields the protein CASSQGSNQPQHF. Full variable domain (missing parts from reference TRBV19 and TRBJ1-5): DGGITQSPKYLFRKEGQNVTLSCEQNLNHDAMYWYRQDPGQGLRLIYYSQIVNDFQKGDIAEGYSVSREKKESFPLTVTSAQKNPTAFYLCASSQGSNQPQHFGDGTRLSIL.

The V gene is TRBV19, the J gene TRBJ2-5; D is possibly TRBD2 (5 bases). In germline, CDR1 is LNHDA, CDR2 SQIVND (reference sequence). The CDR3 spans 13 residues. The V end lost 6 bases, the J end lost 0 bases, and 8 bases lay between the germline ends. The CDR3 DNA sequence: TGTGCCAGTAGCCCCGGGAACCAAGAGACCCAGTACTTC. Its translation is CASSPGNQETQYF.

In regard to this clone: This same CDR3 is encoded by further DNA sequences in the sample. The V gene is TRBV5-1, the J gene TRBJ2-7; TRBD1 matches 8 bases. Germline V CDR1 and CDR2: SGHRS, YFSETQ. The CDR3 runs 14 residues. The J segment lost 0 bases and the V segment lost 5 bases, leaving 4 bases of the junction unmatched. CDR3 sequence: CASSYGTGSYEQYF. CDR3 nucleotide sequence: TGCGCCAGCAGTTATGGGACAGGCTCCTACGAGCAGTACTTC.

This clone appeared once. The gene calls are TRBV5-6 and TRBJ1-6, with 9 bases lining up with TRBD1. The trim removed 3 bases at V and 6 bases at J, leaving 10 bases unmatched. Germline V CDR1 and CDR2: SGHDT, YYEEEE. The CDR3 length is 17 residues. The CDR3: CASSSEIGTGFNSPLHF. The DNA for the CDR3 is TGTGCCAGCAGCTCAGAGATCGGGACAGGGTTTAATTCACCCCTCCACTTT. Combining the CDR3 with reference TRBV5-6 and TRBJ1-6 gives the whole variable domain DAGVTQSPTHLIKTRGQQVTLRCSPKSGHDTVSWYQQALGQGPQFIFQYYEEEERQRGNFPDRFSGHQFPNYSSELNVNALLLGDSALYLCASSSEIGTGFNSPLHFGNGTRLTVT.

The CDR3 DNA is TGTGCCACCCAGAGGGTAGCGGGAGGGCGGTCCTACAATGAGCAGTTCTTC. Its protein is CATQRVAGGRSYNEQFF. V is TRBV27 and J is TRBJ2-1; 11 bases line up with TRBD2. Germline-derived CDR1 and CDR2 are MNHEY and SMNVEV (reference sequence). The CDR3 totals 17 residues. Germline trimming cut 10 bases from V and 1 base from J; bases unmatched to any gene: 12.

This clone occurred a few times. The rearrangement uses TRBV6-1 and TRBJ1-2, with D perhaps matching TRBD1 (5 bases). The length of the CDR3 is 13 residues. From germline, CDR1 is MNHNS and CDR2 SASEGT. Between the trimmed V and J ends, which lost 2 bases and 3 bases, there was a span of 7 bases. The DNA for the CDR3 is TGTGCCAGCAGTGAACAGGGCGACTATGGCTACACCTTC. Its protein product is CASSEQGDYGYTF.

This chain links TRBV10-3 with TRBJ2-3; 7 bases align to TRBD2. Germline loops: CDR1 ENHRY, CDR2 SYGVKD. This CDR3 is built from 16 residues. J gave up 3 bases and V 3 bases, and 9 bases lay outside the gene matches. The CDR3 loop reads CAISEVGGRRTDTQYF. The DNA of the CDR3 is TGTGCCATCAGTGAAGTAGGCGGGAGAAGGACAGATACGCAGTATTTT.